This T cell receptor beta chain stems from a study of a mutant IDH1 vaccine in newly diagnosed glioma. Study in general: Investigators started vaccination 4-6 weeks after radiotherapy alone, or with temozolomide cycles. Treatment recipients were approximately 60% male and around 38% female, and their mean age was roughly 40 years.

The time point was: week 11, during vaccination. The investigators gave 300 ug of mutant IDH1 20-mer peptide in each vaccine dose, together with topical imiquimod. Diagnosis in the donors showed new WHO grade 3 or 4 astrocytomas that were IDH1-mutant and ATRX-lost. Clones were read by immunoSEQ multiplex PCR, and TCRdb kept only the in-frame ones, dropping some. This table holds fewer than 70,000 clones, 84% found once. Trimming took 0 bases from V and 6 from J; bases not matched to a gene: 5. The CDR3 covers 14 residues. The germline V gene encodes CDR1 LGHNA and CDR2 YNFKEQ. Only one count was recorded for this clone. The antigen remains unidentified.

The chain carries TRBV4-2 and TRBJ2-7; 7 nucleotides line up with TRBD2. This receptor was identified in a man aged 25-45 years with glioma. The sequenced sample was PBMCs, obtained from a glioma patient whose treatment included an IDH1 peptide vaccine. CDR3 region: CASSQEIRGVEQYF. In DNA, the CDR3 is TGTGCCAGCAGCCAAGAGATTCGGGGGGTCGAGCAGTACTTC.